This is a list of T cell receptor beta chains from one sample in a study of cytomegalovirus exposure and HLA in healthy donors. Using immunoSEQ multiplex PCR, the repertoire was profiled, and TCRdb retains in-frame clones only, with some absent. This table holds around 120,000 clones, approximately 84% found once. Sample: PBMCs. The receptors come from a boy younger than 10 in good health and CMV-seronegative. The CDR3 runs from the conserved cysteine through the conserved F or W. A D gene is named only where the DNA matches it firmly. Size values are once, few and many counts, or a class for expanded clones, and some rows have none.

v_call,j_call,d_call,clone_size,cdr3_aa,cdr3_nt
TRBV5-1,TRBJ2-1,-,-,CASSGTREQFF,TGCGCCAGCAGCGGAACTAGGGAGCAGTTCTTC
TRBV7-3,TRBJ2-2,TRBD2,-,CASSLSGGSTGELFF,TGTGCCAGCAGCTTAAGCGGGGGGTCCACCGGGGAGCTGTTTTTT
TRBV15,TRBJ2-5,-,-,CATSEDSLQETQYF,TGTGCCACCAGTGAGGACAGTCTACAAGAGACCCAGTACTTC
TRBV7-2,TRBJ2-3,-,-,CASSPTRTGTDTQYF,TGTGCCAGCAGCCCTACTAGGACAGGCACAGATACGCAGTATTTT
TRBV7-9,TRBJ2-2,TRBD1,once,CASSLEGAPGGELFF,TGTGCCAGCAGCTTAGAGGGGGCGCCGGGCGGGGAGCTGTTTTTT
TRBV7-2,TRBJ2-1,-,-,CASSPQGVRTDEQFF,TGTGCCAGCAGCCCTCAAGGGGTTCGTACGGATGAGCAGTTCTTC
TRBV6-5,TRBJ1-4,-,few,CASSRGGGANEKLFF,TGTGCCAGCAGTCGCGGGGGAGGGGCTAATGAAAAACTGTTTTTT
TRBV10-3,TRBJ2-1,TRBD1,-,CAISTGGTKNEQFF,TGTGCCATCAGTACAGGGGGAACTAAGAATGAGCAGTTCTTC
TRBV4-1,TRBJ2-1,-,once,CASSQETGTYNEQFF,TGCGCCAGCAGCCAAGAGACGGGGACCTACAATGAGCAGTTCTTC
TRBV12-5,TRBJ1-1,TRBD1,few,CASGLDGTGIPPLKAFF,TGTGCTAGTGGTTTGGACGGGACAGGTATCCCCCCCCTGAAAGCTTTCTTT
TRBV5-6,TRBJ2-7,-,-,CASSWATGSAAREDEQYF,TGTGCCAGCAGCTGGGCCACAGGGAGCGCGGCCCGTGAGGACGAGCAGTACTTC
TRBV4-2,TRBJ2-7,TRBD1,-,CASSPSGTDYYEQYF,TGTGCCAGCAGCCCATCCGGGACAGATTACTACGAGCAGTACTTC
TRBV7-6,TRBJ1-1,TRBD1,-,CASSKTGGIEAFF,TGTGCCAGCAGCAAAACAGGGGGCATTGAAGCTTTCTTT
TRBV6-6,TRBJ2-1,-,-,CASSSRGESYNEQFF,TGTGCCAGCTCGAGCAGGGGCGAATCCTACAATGAGCAGTTCTTC
TRBV5-5,TRBJ1-2,-,-,CASSPTLGGRLNGYTF,TGTGCCAGCAGCCCCACCCTTGGAGGGAGATTGAATGGCTACACCTTC
TRBV19,TRBJ1-6,-,-,CASSTDSYDSPLHF,TGTGCCAGCAGCACGGACAGTTATGATTCACCCCTCCACTTT
TRBV27,TRBJ2-2,TRBD2,few,CASSRSREGPNTGELFF,TGTGCCAGCAGTCGGTCGCGGGAGGGCCCGAACACCGGGGAGCTGTTTTTT
TRBV15,TRBJ1-5,TRBD1,-,CATSRDLYRGPQHF,TGTGCCACCAGCAGAGACCTTTACAGGGGGCCCCAGCATTTT
TRBV6-4,TRBJ2-3,TRBD2,-,CASSPGTSGTDTQYF,TGTGCCAGCAGTCCCGGGACTAGTGGGACAGATACGCAGTATTTT
TRBV5-5,TRBJ1-1,TRBD1,-,CASRPGDSPILNTEAFF,TGTGCCAGCAGGCCCGGGGACAGCCCTATTCTTAACACTGAAGCTTTCTTT
TRBV9,TRBJ2-4,TRBD1,-,CASSVRDRVDIQYF,TGTGCCAGCAGCGTACGGGACAGGGTTGACATTCAGTACTTC
TRBV27,TRBJ1-1,-,-,CASSLGAGRLEAFF,TGTGCCAGCAGTTTAGGGGCTGGGCGTCTTGAAGCTTTCTTT
TRBV29-1,TRBJ2-7,TRBD1,few,CSVAGRTGEYEQYF,TGCAGCGTTGCAGGGCGGACAGGGGAGTACGAGCAGTACTTC
TRBV20-1,TRBJ2-1,TRBD2,-,CSARTSGEQFF,TGCAGTGCCCGGACTAGCGGTGAGCAGTTCTTC
TRBV6-1,TRBJ2-5,-,-,CAGGDWGDQETQYF,TGTGCCGGGGGTGACTGGGGGGATCAAGAGACCCAGTACTTC
TRBV11-2,TRBJ2-2,-,-,CASSRPRGGYTGELFF,TGTGCCAGCAGCCGCCCTAGGGGAGGCTATACCGGGGAGCTGTTTTTT
TRBV4-1,TRBJ2-5,TRBD1,-,CASSQVSPTGRETQYF,TGCGCCAGCAGCCAAGTTTCCCCGACAGGGAGAGAGACCCAGTACTTC
TRBV5-4,TRBJ1-5,-,-,CASSLGGGDQPQHF,TGTGCCAGCAGCTTAGGGGGAGGGGATCAGCCCCAGCATTTT
TRBV19,TRBJ2-1,TRBD2,-,CASSKTSGRDNEQFF,TGTGCCAGTAGTAAGACTAGCGGGAGAGACAATGAGCAGTTCTTC
TRBV11-2,TRBJ2-1,TRBD2,-,CASSSEGAGGSYNEQFF,TGTGCCAGCAGCTCAGAGGGAGCGGGGGGCTCCTACAATGAGCAGTTCTTC
TRBV19,TRBJ2-3,TRBD2,-,CASSTGLAGTDTQYF,TGTGCCAGTAGTACCGGACTAGCGGGGACAGATACGCAGTATTTT
TRBV6-1,TRBJ2-5,-,-,CASVDSVEAAQYF,TGTGCCAGCGTTGATTCAGTGGAGGCGGCCCAGTACTTC
TRBV14,TRBJ1-2,-,-,CASSLGLVPNYGYTF,TGTGCCAGCAGCCTTGGGCTTGTCCCTAACTATGGCTACACCTTC
TRBV4-2,TRBJ2-6,TRBD1,-,CASSHGTGKSGANVLTF,TGTGCCAGCAGCCACGGGACAGGGAAGTCTGGGGCCAACGTCCTGACTTTC
TRBV9,TRBJ2-1,TRBD2,-,CASSSKPGLAGGREQFF,TGTGCCAGCAGCTCAAAACCGGGACTAGCGGGGGGAAGGGAGCAGTTCTTC
TRBV30,TRBJ1-2,TRBD1,-,CAWSVGTGDGYTF,TGTGCCTGGAGTGTAGGAACAGGGGATGGCTACACCTTC
TRBV30,TRBJ2-2,-,-,CAWKFRNTGELFF,TGTGCCTGGAAATTTAGAAACACCGGGGAGCTGTTTTTT
TRBV5-1,TRBJ2-1,TRBD2,-,CASSFQGSGRDNEQFF,TGCGCCAGCAGCTTCCAAGGTAGCGGGAGGGACAATGAGCAGTTCTTC
TRBV5-4,TRBJ2-2,-,-,CASSLFPRGEISTGELFF,TGTGCCAGCAGCTTGTTCCCCAGGGGCGAAATTTCCACCGGGGAGCTGTTTTTT
TRBV25-1,TRBJ2-5,-,-,CATEDTRAGETQYF,TGTGCCACTGAGGATACCAGGGCTGGGGAGACCCAGTACTTC
TRBV10-3,TRBJ2-1,TRBD2,-,CAISERGDNEQFF,TGTGCCATCAGTGAGCGGGGGGACAATGAGCAGTTCTTC
TRBV7-9,TRBJ1-1,-,-,CASILGGTEAFF,TGTGCCAGCATACTAGGTGGCACTGAAGCTTTCTTT